These 8 T cell receptor beta chains originate from one sample sequenced in a study of T cells in Graves' hyperthyroidism and ophthalmopathy. Researchers took RNA transcripts and amplified the TCR beta CDR3 regions from them. When the TCR CDR3 underwent first-round RT-PCR, the HTBI primer set was used. TCRdb called the multiplex PCR reads again in MiXCR, with one record for every CDR3 protein. The sample records roughly 550,000 distinct CDR3 sequences, 15% to 20% being singletons. Sequencing was carried out using blood. All receptors come from a woman aged 30 to 39 with Graves' ophthalmopathy.

The chain joins TRBV14 to TRBJ1-1; D is unresolved. This CDR3 has 11 residues. The ends were cut back, 2 bases at V and 6 bases at J, with 4 bases in the middle. The germline V gene has CDR1 SGHDN and CDR2 FVKESK. CDR3 DNA: TGTGCCAGCAGCCAATACTCTGAAGCTTTCTTT. Protein sequence: CASSQYSEAFF.

In its sample, this clonotype was seen a few times. The chain recombines TRBV7-2 with TRBJ2-7, with 15 bases lining up with TRBD2. This CDR3 region has 18 residues. The germline V gene encodes CDR1 SGHTA and CDR2 FQGNSA. Losses at the gene ends were 1 base for V and 6 bases for J; bases not matched to a gene: 10. For the CDR3, the DNA is TGTGCCAGCAGCTTAGGGACTAGCGGGAGGGCTAGAAGGTCCGAGCAGTACTTC. Translating it yields CASSLGTSGRARRSEQYF.

This clonotype was seen a single time. The chain recombines TRBV3-1 with TRBJ2-7, with D hard to call. The V gene lost 0 bases and the J gene lost 9 bases, with 9 bases spanning the gap. Germline lookup yields CDR1 LGHDT and CDR2 YNNKEL (reference sequence). The CDR3 has 12 residues. The CDR3 coding sequence is TGTGCCAGCAGCCAAGAGGCCAAGAGGCAGTACTTC. Amino acid sequence: CASSQEAKRQYF.

In the case of this clonotype: A much larger clone sits a single nucleotide away, making a read error possible. The chain links TRBV12-3 or TRBV12-4 to TRBJ2-7, with D unresolved. V was cut by 6 bases and J by 5 bases, with 17 bases left in between. The CDR3 covers 14 residues. The CDR3 nucleotides are TGTGCCAGCAGAAGCCATGCACTTACCCACGAGCAGTACTTC. This codes for CASRSHALTHEQYF.

The J gene is TRBJ1-2, the V gene TRBV6-1; 7 bases align to TRBD1. The germline CDR1 and CDR2 sequences are MNHNS and SASEGT. The V and J ends lost 7 bases and 4 bases, in that order; junction bases with no gene match: 9. The CDR3 covers 14 residues. Here the CDR3 reads CASTPGDSGYGYTF. The DNA for the CDR3 is TGTGCCAGCACCCCGGGGGACAGTGGCTATGGCTACACCTTC.

The sample holds a few counts of this clonotype. The rearrangement links TRBV19 to TRBJ1-2; 9 bases fit TRBD1. The V and J ends lost 4 bases and 7 bases, in that order; junction bases with no gene match: 13. Germline CDR1 reads LNHDA; CDR2 reads SQIVND (reference sequence). The CDR3 spans 16 residues. The CDR3 sequence is CASSSPSGGQGRGYTF. The CDR3 nucleotides read TGTGCCAGTAGTAGCCCTTCGGGGGGACAGGGCCGTGGCTACACCTTC.

This clonotype appeared many times. The chain joins TRBV6-5 to TRBJ2-5; no definite D call. The CDR3 length is 15 residues. V was trimmed by 0 bases and J by 4 bases, leaving 12 bases between them. Germline V gene sequence: CDR1 MNHEY, CDR2 SVGAGI. The CDR3 sequence is CASSYSGAAVETQYF. Here the CDR3 DNA reads TGTGCCAGCAGTTACTCGGGCGCGGCCGTAGAGACCCAGTACTTC.

This clonotype was observed many times. V is TRBV3-1 and J is TRBJ2-2; D not resolved. Germline assignment: CDR1 LGHDT and CDR2 YNNKEL (reference sequence). The CDR3 is made up of 12 amino acids. The V and J ends lost 10 bases and 7 bases respectively, with 13 bases between them. CDR3 DNA sequence: TGTGCCACCACTCTGGGGAACGGGGAGCTGTTTTTT. This translates into CATTLGNGELFF.